This entry describes one T cell receptor beta chain. Profiling relied on immunoSEQ multiplex PCR, and the TCRdb table lists in-frame clones only, not all of them. Here the sample spans almost 65,000 clones, 82% being singletons. No glioblastoma patient carried an isocitrate dehydrogenase mutation. This CDR3 region has 15 residues. The ends were cut back, 5 bases at V and 7 bases at J, with 15 bases in the middle. The germline CDR1 and CDR2 sequences are SGHTA and FQGNSA. This sample was included in a study of glioma-infiltrating T cells after dendritic cell vaccination. This sequence was found in a human donor with glioblastoma. The V gene is TRBV7-2, the J gene TRBJ1-6; D possibly corresponds to TRBD1 (6 bases). The specimen comprised blood, sampled before dendritic cell vaccination. The CDR3 region is CASSNRVHLNSPLHF. In DNA form, the CDR3 reads TGTGCCAGCAGCAACAGGGTGCACTTAAATTCACCCCTCCACTTT.